The TCR beta chain under discussion was sequenced for a study of T cell responses to AZD1222 COVID-19 vaccine. Study findings and constraints: All repertoire sampling was performed exclusively after the peak T cell response. Seropositive AZD1222 recipients at baseline numbered only 5 to 7. Nearly half of the spike-specific TCRs reportedly recognize variant regions that carry no mutations. In a largely white British group with more females than males, clonal diversity was possibly underestimated.

V gave up 2 bases and J gave up 10 bases; unmatched junction bases: 8. The CDR3 runs 15 residues. CDR1 is MDHEN and CDR2 is SYDVKM in the germline V gene. TCRdb keeps only in-frame clones here, not all; method: immunoSEQ multiplex PCR. The sample has about 130,000 clones; more than 70% are singletons. As for this clone: Its antigen is unknown.

The source of this sequence is an adult who received the AZD1222 COVID-19 vaccine. This chain links TRBV28 with TRBJ1-6; 7 bases align to TRBD1. Sequencing used peripheral blood, obtained 28 days after the second AZD1222 dose. The CDR3 coding sequence is TGTGCCAGCAGTTTAGGGAGGGGGCAGGGGTCACCCCTCCACTTT. Amino acid sequence: CASSLGRGQGSPLHF.